The 16 T cell receptor beta chains presented below share a single source sample, sequenced in a study of response to subunit inactivated influenza vaccine. TCRdb passed the RT-PCR reads through MiXCR, listing each CDR3 protein once. This sample yields over 650,000 distinct CDR3 sequences, of which less than 20% are seen a single time; 9.5% to 13% belongs to the top ten. The sequences come from PBMCs from blood, collected 4 to 6 days after vaccination. The receptors come from a man aged 50 or older who received an inactivated influenza vaccine.

CDR3 sequence (DNA): TGTGCCAGCAGCTTGGGATCCGGGAATAATTCACCCCTCCACTTT. Amino acids: CASSLGSGNNSPLHF. The chain couples TRBV7-9 to TRBJ1-6; D is uncertain. Germline CDR1 is SEHNR and CDR2 is FQNEAQ (reference sequence). The ends were cut back, 3 bases at V and 5 bases at J, with 11 bases in the middle. The length of the CDR3 is 15 residues.

This clonotype was picked up a small number of times. This chain connects TRBV5-1 to TRBJ2-7; D is unresolved. V lost 4 bases and J 0 bases, leaving 11 bases between the germline ends. CDR1 is SGHRS, CDR2 YFSETQ, per germline. The CDR3 extends over 14 amino acids. The CDR3 nucleotides are TGCGCCAGCAGCCTAGGAGAGAGCTCCTACGAGCAGTACTTC. This translates into CASSLGESSYEQYF.

This sequence joins TRBV29-1 and TRBJ2-3; possibly TRBD1 or TRBD2 for D (5 bases each). The V and J ends lost 7 bases and 2 bases respectively, with 7 bases between them. The CDR3 runs 11 residues. Germline CDR1 is SQVTM and CDR2 is ANQGSEA. The CDR3 sequence is CSGGTTDTQYF. CDR3 DNA: TGCAGCGGTGGGACCACAGATACGCAGTATTTT.

The gene calls are TRBV7-9 and TRBJ1-2; the D gene is possibly TRBD1 (5 bases). The CDR3 has 15 residues. Trimming cost V 1 base and J 8 bases, with 17 bases left between them. Germline V gene sequence: CDR1 SEHNR, CDR2 FQNEAQ (reference sequence). CDR3 DNA sequence: TGTGCCAGCAGCTTAGAGGTTGCGGGGCTCGAAGGCTACACCTTC. Translation gives CASSLEVAGLEGYTF. Full variable domain (missing parts from reference TRBV7-9 and TRBJ1-2): DTGVSQNPRHKITKRGQNVTFRCDPISEHNRLYWYRQTLGQGPEFLTYFQNEAQLEKSRLLSDRFSAERPKGSFSTLEIQRTEQGDSAMYLCASSLEVAGLEGYTFGSGTRLTVV.

The chain has TRBV7-2 and TRBJ1-4, with 9 bases that match TRBD1. J gave up 8 bases and V 3 bases, and 7 bases lay outside the gene matches. CDR1 and CDR2 from the germline V gene are SGHTA and FQGNSA. This CDR3 is built from 15 residues. Here the CDR3 DNA reads TGTGCCAGCAGCTTGCCGGGACAGGGAAGAGAAAAACTGTTTTTT. This encodes CASSLPGQGREKLFF.

This clonotype was seen only a few times. The V and J genes are TRBV5-1 and TRBJ1-2, with a possible D match to TRBD1 (6 bases). This CDR3 spans 16 amino acids. V was cut by 4 bases and J by 1 base, with 17 bases left in between. The germline CDR1 and CDR2 sequences are SGHRS and YFSETQ. The CDR3 here is CASSRAGTLDNYGYTF. The DNA for the CDR3 is TGCGCCAGCAGCCGCGCCGGGACACTTGATAACTATGGCTACACCTTC. Based on the CDR3 plus reference TRBV5-1 and TRBJ1-2, the full variable domain is KAGVTQTPRYLIKTRGQQVTLSCSPISGHRSVSWYQQTPGQGLQFLFEYFSETQRNKGNFPGRFSGRQFSNSRSEMNVSTLELGDSALYLCASSRAGTLDNYGYTFGSGTRLTVV.

V usage is TRBV29-1 and J usage is TRBJ1-1, with TRBD1 as a possible D gene (6 bases). The germline CDR1 and CDR2 sequences are SQVTM and ANQGSEA. V lost 7 bases, J lost 6 bases, and 15 bases lay in between. The CDR3 runs to 12 residues. CDR3 in amino acids: CSGGTKRAEAFF. DNA of the CDR3: TGCAGCGGGGGGACAAAACGGGCTGAAGCTTTCTTT.

J is TRBJ2-3 and V is TRBV20-1; D perhaps matches TRBD2 (6 bases). Per the germline V gene, CDR1 is DFQATT and CDR2 is SNEGSKA (reference sequence). Trimming left V 0 bases short and J 12 bases short, with 19 bases between. The CDR3 length is 14 residues. The CDR3 sequence: CSARDRTQGLLQYF. Here the CDR3 DNA reads TGCAGTGCTAGAGATCGTACCCAGGGACTCCTACAGTATTTT.

The genes are TRBV20-1 and TRBJ2-2; TRBD2 agrees at 7 bases. The CDR3 has 14 residues. With V trimmed by 5 bases and J by 7 bases, 10 bases remained unmatched. Germline V gene sequence: CDR1 DFQATT, CDR2 SNEGSKA (reference sequence). As DNA, the CDR3 is TGCAGTGCTCCTTCGACTAGCTTGGTCGGGGAGCTGTTTTTT. It is translated as CSAPSTSLVGELFF.

Remarks on this clonotype: A much larger clone lies a single base off, so this may be a read error. The chain links TRBV12-3 or TRBV12-4 to TRBJ2-1, with D perhaps matching TRBD2 (5 bases). Trimming pared 7 bases from V and 0 bases from J, leaving 13 bases between. The CDR3 is 15 residues long. CDR3: CASKAPGSSYNEQFF. Written as DNA, the CDR3 is TGTGCCAGCAAGGCCCCTGGGAGCTCCTACAATGAGCAGTTCTTC.

The rearrangement links TRBV6-1 to TRBJ1-1; 11 nucleotides agree with TRBD1. The germline V gene has CDR1 MNHNS and CDR2 SASEGT. This CDR3 comprises 15 residues. With V trimmed by 8 bases and J by 4 bases, 9 bases remained unmatched. CDR3 residues: CASRSSGTGGTEAFF. The CDR3 DNA is TGTGCCAGCCGGAGTTCCGGGACAGGGGGCACTGAAGCTTTCTTT.

CDR3 protein: CASSLILRGRVEQYF. The CDR3 nucleotides are TGTGCCAGCAGTTTGATCCTAAGGGGGCGGGTCGAGCAGTACTTC. J is TRBJ2-7 and V is TRBV28; 7 nucleotides match TRBD1. CDR1 is MDHEN, CDR2 SYDVKM, per germline. This CDR3 spans 15 amino acids. V was clipped by 3 bases and J by 6 bases; unmatched bases: 11.

J is TRBJ2-1 and V is TRBV7-3, with 10 positions matching TRBD2. Germline V CDR1 and CDR2: SGHTA, FQGTGA. Trimming took 1 base from V and 7 from J; bases not matched to a gene: 10. The CDR3 runs to 17 residues. The CDR3 DNA sequence: TGTGCCAGCAGCTTAAGGCGGGCTAGCGGGAGTTGGAATGAGCAGTTCTTC. Translated, it gives CASSLRRASGSWNEQFF.

The V gene is TRBV5-1, the J gene TRBJ2-3; TRBD2 agrees at 9 bases. Germline assignment: CDR1 SGHRS and CDR2 YFSETQ. This CDR3 contains 17 residues. Germline trimming cut 3 bases from V and 1 base from J; bases unmatched to any gene: 9. CDR3 nucleotides: TGCGCCAGCAGCTCCTATCTGACTAGCGGACGCACAGATACGCAGTATTTT. The encoded protein is CASSSYLTSGRTDTQYF.

In the case of this clonotype: Mismatch with germline at one junction end may stem from a read error. The chain is built from TRBV7-2 and TRBJ2-3; TRBD2 matches at 11 bases. CDR3 length: 14 residues. The germline V gene encodes CDR1 SGHTA and CDR2 FQGNSA. The chain's CDR3 is CASGTSGSTDSQYF. The CDR3 DNA sequence: TGTGCCAGCGGGACTAGCGGAAGCACAGATTCGCAGTATTTT.

In this sample, this clonotype turned up a few times. The gene calls are TRBV7-9 and TRBJ1-2; D gene uncertain. V gave up 5 bases and J gave up 5 bases, with 18 bases separating them. CDR3 length: 15 residues. Germline V gene sequence: CDR1 SEHNR, CDR2 FQNEAQ (reference sequence). The CDR3 loop reads CASSRQSSDPYGYTF. CDR3 bases: TGTGCCAGCAGCCGTCAAAGCAGTGACCCTTATGGCTACACCTTC.